This entry is about one T cell receptor beta chain. Produced via immunoSEQ multiplex PCR; TCRdb's table is partial and in-frame only. The sample contains roughly 47,000 clones, 80% to 90% of which appear only once. The CDR3 has 14 residues. V was clipped by 0 bases and J by 5 bases, with 10 bases between them. Germline lookup yields CDR1 MNHNS and CDR2 SASEGT. The data derive from a study of T cell changes during pregnancy in multiple sclerosis. This chain uses TRBV6-1 with TRBJ1-1; D is unresolved. The starting material was CD4+ T cells from peripheral blood mononuclear cells, obtained after pregnancy. This clonotype originated in a female donor with multiple sclerosis, enrolled in a pregnancy study. The CDR3 nucleotides read TGTGCCAGCAGTGAAGCGTCAGGCAGAACTGAAGCTTTCTTT. As protein: CASSEASGRTEAFF.